These T cell receptor beta chains were read from a single sample in a study of beta chain features in type 1 diabetes. Only in-frame clones appear in the TCRdb table, and some are missing; sequencing was by immunoSEQ multiplex PCR. Among about 650,000 clones listed, around 12% were seen once. The material sequenced was naive CD4+ T cells from blood. Receptors originate from a man aged 25-40 years with type 1 diabetes. The CDR3 runs from the conserved cysteine through the conserved F or W. The D gene is left open where the match is weak. Clone size is not always given. Where it is, it says once, few, many or a class for expanded clones.

TRBV4-2	TRBJ2-3	NA	TRBD1	TGTGCCAGCAGCCAAGATAGGGGGCGAGCAGATACGCAGTATTTT	CASSQDRGRADTQYF
TRBV18	TRBJ1-2	few	NA	TGTGCCAGCTCACCACCGTCGACAGACTATGGCTACACCTTC	CASSPPSTDYGYTF
TRBV2	TRBJ1-6	few	NA	TGTGCCAGCATAAGGACGCTCGATTCACCCCTCCACTTT	CASIRTLDSPLHF
TRBV2	TRBJ1-2	NA	NA	TGTGCCAGCAGTGATACAGGGAAGGTTGGCTATGGCTACACCTTC	CASSDTGKVGYGYTF
TRBV20-1	TRBJ2-1	few	NA	TGCAGTGCTGTACCCCACAATGAGCAGTTCTTC	CSAVPHNEQFF
TRBV5-5	TRBJ2-7	NA	TRBD2	TGTGCCAGCAGCCAAGATGGACCGGGACTAGCGCGAGAGCAGTACTTC	CASSQDGPGLAREQYF
TRBV7-2	TRBJ1-1	NA	NA	TGTGCCAGCAGCTCCTCCTCAGGGAACAAAGCTTTCTTT	CASSSSSGNKAFF
TRBV7-3	TRBJ2-5	few	NA	TGTGCCAGCAGCGCCCGGGTCCTAGAGACCCAGTACTTC	CASSARVLETQYF
TRBV28	TRBJ2-7	NA	NA	TGTGCCAGCAGTTTGGGAGGAAGGAACGCCTACGAGCAGTACTTC	CASSLGGRNAYEQYF
TRBV7-3	TRBJ1-3	few	TRBD1	TGTGCCAGCAGCCCCAGAGGACAGGATGGAAACACCATATATTTT	CASSPRGQDGNTIYF
TRBV15	TRBJ2-1	NA	NA	TGTGCCACCAGCAGTCAGGACAATGAGCAGTTCTTC	CATSSQDNEQFF
TRBV6-1	TRBJ1-2	NA	NA	TGTGCCAGCAGCCCCGCCGCGGGGGATGGCTACACCTTC	CASSPAAGDGYTF
TRBV9	TRBJ1-5	NA	NA	TGTGCCAGCAGCGTAGGACAGGCGAATCAGCCCCAGCATTTT	CASSVGQANQPQHF
TRBV5-1	TRBJ2-5	NA	TRBD2	TGCGCCAGCAGCTTGACGGGACTAGCGGGACAAGAGACCCAGTACTTC	CASSLTGLAGQETQYF
TRBV9	TRBJ2-1	NA	TRBD2	TGTGCCAGCAGCACGGGAATAGCGGGGGGCCATTACAATGAGCAGTTCTTC	CASSTGIAGGHYNEQFF
TRBV2	TRBJ2-2	NA	TRBD2	TGTGCCAGCAGTGCGTGGCGGGGGGCCACCGGGGAGCTGTTTTTT	CASSAWRGATGELFF
TRBV7-9	TRBJ2-6	NA	TRBD1	TGTGCCAGCAGCTTAGACAGGGGAAGCTCTGGGGCCAACGTCCTGACTTTC	CASSLDRGSSGANVLTF
TRBV28	TRBJ2-7	few	TRBD1	TGTGCCAGCAGTCTGGACAGGGGGCGCGATCCGTACGAGCAGTACTTC	CASSLDRGRDPYEQYF
TRBV4-1	TRBJ1-2	few	TRBD1	TGCGCCAGCAGCCAAGAGGGACAGGGGATCGGCTACACCTTC	CASSQEGQGIGYTF
TRBV12-5	TRBJ2-1	few	NA	TGTGCTAGTGGTCTCCCTGGGTCCGACAATGAGCAGTTCTTC	CASGLPGSDNEQFF
TRBV18	TRBJ1-2	NA	NA	TGTGCCAGCTCCCCGAGAAGCAGACAGACTGAGAACTATGGCTACACCTTC	CASSPRSRQTENYGYTF
TRBV7-2	TRBJ2-1	few	NA	TGTGCCAGCAGCTTGGGACTCTACAATGAGCAGTTCTTC	CASSLGLYNEQFF
TRBV6-1	TRBJ1-6	NA	TRBD1	TGTGCCAGCAGTGGGGGATGGGGACAGGAAAATTCACCCCTCCACTTT	CASSGGWGQENSPLHF
TRBV7-2	TRBJ2-7	few	NA	TGTGCCAGCAGCTTAGGGGCGGGATTCTCCTACGAGCAGTACTTC	CASSLGAGFSYEQYF
TRBV7-2	TRBJ1-5	NA	NA	TGTGCCAGCAGTCAAGGGGCTAGCAATCAGCCCCAGCATTTT	CASSQGASNQPQHF
TRBV29-1	TRBJ2-7	few	NA	TGCAGCGTTGAAGCCCCCGGCGACGAGCAGTACTTC	CSVEAPGDEQYF
TRBV6-5	TRBJ2-2	NA	NA	TGTGCCAGCAGGCCCCCTGGAAGGGGAGGGGAGCTGTTTTTT	CASRPPGRGGELFF
TRBV29-1	TRBJ2-5	few	NA	TGCAGCGTTGACTGGGGGCCCCAAGAGACCCAGTACTTC	CSVDWGPQETQYF
TRBV7-8	TRBJ2-7	NA	TRBD1	TGTGCCAGCAGCCCCATACAGGGGGGCACCTACGAGCAGTACTTC	CASSPIQGGTYEQYF
TRBV10-3	TRBJ1-3	NA	NA	TGTGCCATCAGCGCAGGGGAAAGAAACACCATATATTTT	CAISAGERNTIYF
TRBV13	TRBJ2-1	NA	NA	TGTGCCAGCTTGGAGGGACAGTTCTCGACAATCAGGAATGAGCAGTTCTTC	CASLEGQFSTIRNEQFF
TRBV7-2	TRBJ2-2	NA	TRBD2	TGTGCCAGCTCTTTTTCTAGCGGGGTGGCCGGGGAGCTGTTTTTT	CASSFSSGVAGELFF
TRBV10-3	TRBJ2-1	few	NA	TGTGCCATCAGAGAACAGAGCAATGAGCAGTTCTTC	CAIREQSNEQFF
TRBV7-2	TRBJ2-5	NA	NA	TGTGCCAGCAGCCCCATCTTTGGGGAGACCCAGTACTTC	CASSPIFGETQYF
TRBV18	TRBJ1-5	NA	NA	TGTGCCAGCTCACCATCTGCAGGGGCCAATCAGCCCCAGCATTTT	CASSPSAGANQPQHF
TRBV19	TRBJ1-1	NA	NA	TGTGCCAGTAGTATCGACACTGAAGCTTTCTTT	CASSIDTEAFF
TRBV7-2	TRBJ1-2	NA	NA	TGTGCCAGCAGCGTAAGGCAACAGGCCAACTATGGCTACACCTTC	CASSVRQQANYGYTF
TRBV9	TRBJ1-3	few	NA	TGTGCCAGCAGCCAGGCGCCCAGGGGCCCTGGAAACACCATATATTTT	CASSQAPRGPGNTIYF
TRBV9	TRBJ1-4	NA	NA	TGTGCCAGCAGCGTAGTGGGCGGACAAAATGAAAAACTGTTTTTT	CASSVVGGQNEKLFF
TRBV9	TRBJ1-2	NA	NA	TGTGCCAGCAGCGTTAGTCGGGGGCTCGAGGGCTACACCTTC	CASSVSRGLEGYTF
TRBV2	TRBJ2-1	NA	TRBD1	TGTGCCAGCAAATCAATTGGACAGGGCCATGAGCAGTTCTTC	CASKSIGQGHEQFF
TRBV5-1	TRBJ2-3	few	NA	TGCGCCAGCAGCTTGCGGGCTGGGAGCACAGATACGCAGTATTTT	CASSLRAGSTDTQYF
TRBV30	TRBJ2-2	many	NA	TGTGCCTGGAGTGTAACCCCCGGGGAGCTGTTTTTT	CAWSVTPGELFF
TRBV4-3	TRBJ2-3	few	TRBD1	TGCGCCAGCAGCCAAGATAGGACGGGACAGCTCGTTTCTAGCACAGATACGCAGTATTTT	CASSQDRTGQLVSSTDTQYF
TRBV7-2	TRBJ1-6	NA	NA	TGTGCCAGCAGCCGGGGGGCGGGCAATTCACCCCTCCACTTT	CASSRGAGNSPLHF
TRBV19	TRBJ2-1	few	NA	TGTGCCAGTGTACCGACCGGGACACCCAAGGGAAATGAGCAGTTCTTC	CASVPTGTPKGNEQFF
TRBV30	TRBJ2-5	few	TRBD2	TGTGCCTGGAGGGAAAGCGGGAGCCCACAGACCCAGTACTTC	CAWRESGSPQTQYF
TRBV29-1	TRBJ1-1	NA	NA	TGCAGCGTGGGGCGACAGTTGACGAACACTGAAGCTTTCTTT	CSVGRQLTNTEAFF
TRBV7-9	TRBJ2-6	few	NA	TGTGCCAGCAGCTTCATCTCTGGGGCCAACGTCCTGACTTTC	CASSFISGANVLTF
TRBV4-3	TRBJ2-3	few	NA	TGCGCCAGCAGCCAAGATTCGAGGATTGCGCAGTATTTT	CASSQDSRIAQYF
TRBV4-2	TRBJ1-4	few	NA	TGTGCCAGCAGCCCATACTGGAGTGAAAAACTGTTTTTT	CASSPYWSEKLFF
TRBV5-4	TRBJ2-6	NA	NA	TGTGCCAGCAGCTCCAACGGACGGTCTGGGGCCAACGTCCTGACTTTC	CASSSNGRSGANVLTF
TRBV9	TRBJ1-6	NA	TRBD1	TGTGCCAGCAGCGCCGGGACAGGGGGCGGGCAATCACCCCTCCACTTT	CASSAGTGGGQSPLHF
TRBV7-2	TRBJ1-4	few	NA	TGTGCCAGCAGTCGTGCTACTAATGAAAAACTGTTTTTT	CASSRATNEKLFF